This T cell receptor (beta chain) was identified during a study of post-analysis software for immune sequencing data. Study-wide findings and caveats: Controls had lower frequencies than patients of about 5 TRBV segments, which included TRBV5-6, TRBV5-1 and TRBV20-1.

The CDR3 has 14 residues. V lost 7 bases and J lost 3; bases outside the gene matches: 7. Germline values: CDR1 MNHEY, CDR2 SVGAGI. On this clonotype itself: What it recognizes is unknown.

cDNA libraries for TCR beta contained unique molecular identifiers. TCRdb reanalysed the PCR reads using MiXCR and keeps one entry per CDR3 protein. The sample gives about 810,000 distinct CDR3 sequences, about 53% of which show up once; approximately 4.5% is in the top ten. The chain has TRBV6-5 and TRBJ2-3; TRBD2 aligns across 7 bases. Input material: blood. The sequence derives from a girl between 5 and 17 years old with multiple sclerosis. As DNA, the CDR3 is TGTGCCAGCAAGCGGGGTTTGCTTACAGATACGCAGTATTTT. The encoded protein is CASKRGLLTDTQYF.